Listed below are T cell receptor beta chains from one sample, sequenced in a study of blood T cell repertoires in COVID-19. Only in-frame clones appear in the TCRdb table, and some are missing; sequencing was by immunoSEQ multiplex PCR. The top ten hold roughly 2.5% of the sample, which has around 150,000 clones, 80% to 90% seen once. Sample: peripheral blood. The receptors were sampled from a man aged 50 or older with active COVID-19. Each CDR3 is given with its conserved first and last residue. D genes are given only for firm matches.

>TRBJ2-1|TRBV4-3|NA
CASSQDRVGVYYNEQFF
TGCGCCAGCAGCCAAGATCGGGTAGGGGTGTACTACAATGAGCAGTTCTTC
>TRBJ2-2|TRBV6-2/TRBV6-3|TRBD2
CASSYSRTSGAGELFF
TGTGCCAGCAGTTACTCGAGGACTAGCGGAGCCGGGGAGCTGTTTTTT
>TRBJ2-2|TRBV5-6|TRBD1
CASSLAGQYTGELFF
TGTGCCAGCAGCTTGGCGGGACAGTACACCGGGGAGCTGTTTTTT
>TRBJ2-1|TRBV11-1|NA
CASSLGAESSYNEQFF
TGTGCCAGCAGCTTAGGAGCCGAGAGCTCCTACAATGAGCAGTTCTTC
>TRBJ2-3|TRBV7-8|NA
CASSQRLDTQYF
TGTGCCAGCAGCCAAAGACTAGATACGCAGTATTTT
>TRBJ2-6|TRBV7-3|NA
CASSLRGPEISGANVLTF
TGTGCCAGCAGCTTAAGGGGGCCGGAAATCTCTGGGGCCAACGTCCTGACTTTC
>TRBJ2-3|TRBV10-3|TRBD1
CAISVTGAPTDTQYF
TGTGCCATCAGTGTAACAGGGGCCCCCACAGATACGCAGTATTTT
>TRBJ2-7|TRBV18|TRBD2
CASSPRASGGESEQYF
TGTGCCAGCTCACCAAGAGCTAGCGGGGGGGAATCCGAGCAGTACTTC
>TRBJ1-1|TRBV5-1|NA
CASSSAQDTEAFF
TGCGCCAGCAGCTCGGCCCAGGACACTGAAGCTTTCTTT
>TRBJ2-7|TRBV20-1|NA
CSVSDRGSYEQYF
TGCAGTGTTAGTGACCGGGGTTCCTACGAGCAGTACTTC
>TRBJ1-4|TRBV3-1/TRBV3-2|TRBD1
CASSQAQGSGEKLFF
TGTGCCAGCAGCCAAGCACAGGGGTCGGGTGAAAAACTGTTTTTT
>TRBJ2-7|TRBV6-5|TRBD1
CASSYSGTGGLYEQYF
TGTGCCAGCAGTTACTCCGGGACAGGGGGCCTCTACGAGCAGTACTTC